Sequencing of this T cell receptor beta chain was carried out in a study of blood T cell repertoires in COVID-19. Trimming took off 8 bases at V and 6 bases at J, with 14 bases between the two ends. CDR3 length: 12 amino acids. Germline V gene data show CDR1 as WSHSY and CDR2 as SAAADI. This clone was found once. Measured with immunoSEQ multiplex PCR; TCRdb has only the in-frame clones, and not every one. The repertoire holds about 100,000 clones, with around four fifths as singletons. The chain has TRBV10-2 and TRBJ2-7; TRBD1 is a possible D gene (6 bases). Source material: peripheral blood. The sequence was collected from a man between 65 and 85 years old with acute or convalescent COVID-19. CDR3 in DNA: TGCGCCAGCCGGGACACCCTCGCCGAGCAGTACTTC. Residues: CASRDTLAEQYF.